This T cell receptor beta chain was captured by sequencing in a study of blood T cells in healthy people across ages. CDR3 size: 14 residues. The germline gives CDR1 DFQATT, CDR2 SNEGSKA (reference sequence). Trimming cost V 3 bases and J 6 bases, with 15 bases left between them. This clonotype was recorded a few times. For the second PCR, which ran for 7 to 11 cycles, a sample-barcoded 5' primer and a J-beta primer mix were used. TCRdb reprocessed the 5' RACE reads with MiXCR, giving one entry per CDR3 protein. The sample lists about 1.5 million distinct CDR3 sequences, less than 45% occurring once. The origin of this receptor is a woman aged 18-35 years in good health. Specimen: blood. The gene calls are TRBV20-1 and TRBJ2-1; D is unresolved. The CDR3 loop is CSASDRWASNEQFF. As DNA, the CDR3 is TGCAGTGCTAGTGACCGATGGGCCTCCAATGAGCAGTTCTTC.